The clone carrying this TCR beta chain was seen only a few times. The germline CDR1 and CDR2 sequences are SEHNR and FQNEAQ (reference sequence). The CDR3 loop spans 14 amino acids. The trim removed 5 bases at V and 2 bases at J, leaving 3 bases unmatched. The time point denotes: blood from clinic visit 5 months post-surgery; TSC patient then seizure free. This sample was included in a study of brain T cells in children with intractable seizures. Data came from immunoSEQ multiplex PCR; TCRdb stores just in-frame clones and leaves some out. The data contain about 340,000 clones, over 90% of them singletons.

Sequenced material: peripheral blood, taken roughly 5 months after surgery. J is TRBJ2-7 and V is TRBV7-9, with 10 nucleotides matching TRBD2. The TCR comes from a boy under two years old with tuberous sclerosis and intractable seizures. The CDR3 loop is CASSQAGGAYEQYF. As DNA, the CDR3 is TGTGCCAGCAGCCAAGCGGGAGGGGCCTACGAGCAGTACTTC.